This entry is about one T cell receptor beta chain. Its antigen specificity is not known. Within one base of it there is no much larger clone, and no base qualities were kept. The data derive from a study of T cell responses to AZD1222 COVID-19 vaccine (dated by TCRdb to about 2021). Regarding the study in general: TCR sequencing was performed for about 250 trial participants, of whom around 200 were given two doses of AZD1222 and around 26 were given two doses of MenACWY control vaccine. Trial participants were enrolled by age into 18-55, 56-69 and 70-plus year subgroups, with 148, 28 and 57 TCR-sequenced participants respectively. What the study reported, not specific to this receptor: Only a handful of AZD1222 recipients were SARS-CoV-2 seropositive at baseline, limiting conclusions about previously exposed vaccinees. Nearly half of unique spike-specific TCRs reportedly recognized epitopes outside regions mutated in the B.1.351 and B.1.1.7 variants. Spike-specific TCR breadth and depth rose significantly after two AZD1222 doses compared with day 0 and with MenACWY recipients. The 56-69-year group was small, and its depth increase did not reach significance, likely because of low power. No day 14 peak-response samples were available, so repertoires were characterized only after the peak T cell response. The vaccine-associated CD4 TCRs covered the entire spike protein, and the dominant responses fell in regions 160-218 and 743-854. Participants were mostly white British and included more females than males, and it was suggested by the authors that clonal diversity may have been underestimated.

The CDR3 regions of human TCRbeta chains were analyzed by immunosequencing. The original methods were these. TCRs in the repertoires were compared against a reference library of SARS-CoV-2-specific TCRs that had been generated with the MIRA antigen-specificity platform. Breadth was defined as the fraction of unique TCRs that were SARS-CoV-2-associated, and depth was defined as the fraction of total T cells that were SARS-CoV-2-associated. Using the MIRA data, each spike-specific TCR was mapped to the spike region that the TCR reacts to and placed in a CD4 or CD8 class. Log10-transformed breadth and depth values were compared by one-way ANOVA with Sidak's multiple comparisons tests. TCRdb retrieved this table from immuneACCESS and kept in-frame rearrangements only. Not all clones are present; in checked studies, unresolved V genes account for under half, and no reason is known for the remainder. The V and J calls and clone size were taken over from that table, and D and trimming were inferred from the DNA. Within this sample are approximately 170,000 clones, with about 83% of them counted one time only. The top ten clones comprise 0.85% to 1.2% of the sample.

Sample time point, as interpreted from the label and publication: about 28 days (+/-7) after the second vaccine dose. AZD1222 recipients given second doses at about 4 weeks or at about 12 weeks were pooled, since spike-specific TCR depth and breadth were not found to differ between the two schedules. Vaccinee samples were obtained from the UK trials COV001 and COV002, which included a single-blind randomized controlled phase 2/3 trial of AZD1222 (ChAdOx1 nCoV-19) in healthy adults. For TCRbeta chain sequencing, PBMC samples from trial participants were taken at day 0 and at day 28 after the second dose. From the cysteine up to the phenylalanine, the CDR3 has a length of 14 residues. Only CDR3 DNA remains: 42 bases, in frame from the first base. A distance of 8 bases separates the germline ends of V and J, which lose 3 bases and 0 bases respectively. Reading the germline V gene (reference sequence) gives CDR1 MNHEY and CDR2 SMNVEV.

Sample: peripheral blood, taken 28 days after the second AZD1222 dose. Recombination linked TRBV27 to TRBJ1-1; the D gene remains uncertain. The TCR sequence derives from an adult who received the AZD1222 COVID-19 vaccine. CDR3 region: CASSFASLNTEAFF. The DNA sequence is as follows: TGTGCCAGCAGTTTTGCCAGCCTGAACACTGAAGCTTTCTTT.